These 21 T cell receptor beta chains were sequenced from one sample in a study of identical twins. TCRdb re-analysed the 5' RACE reads in MiXCR, keeping a single row per CDR3 protein. The repertoire has about 690,000 distinct CDR3 sequences, less than 7% of them found once; the top ten carry about 1.8%. Sequences were obtained from naive T cells sorted from blood. All receptors derive from a man aged 18 to 29 in good health.

This clonotype was seen ten or more times. The CDR3 DNA reads TGCAGCGTTAGTTGGGCAGGGAGGAGGTTCGAAGAGACCCAGTACTTC. It specifies CSVSWAGRRFEETQYF. The gene calls are TRBV29-1 and TRBJ2-5, with a tentative D call TRBD2 (6 bases). The germline CDR1 and CDR2 sequences are SQVTM and ANQGSEA. This CDR3 region has 16 residues. V gave up 5 bases and J gave up 3 bases, with 22 bases separating them.

The chain combines TRBV5-4 with TRBJ2-1; TRBD1 matches at 9 bases. CDR1 is SGHNT, CDR2 YYREEE, per germline (reference sequence). This CDR3 comprises 11 residues. V shed 4 bases and J 15 bases; nucleotides not matched to a gene: 5. CDR3 nucleotide sequence: TGTGCCAGCAGCGGCCGGGACAGGGTGTTCTTC. Translation gives CASSGRDRVFF.

This clonotype was picked up many times. This sequence joins TRBV29-1 and TRBJ2-3; D tentatively reads TRBD1 or TRBD2 (5 bases each). CDR3 length equals 16 residues. Germline values: CDR1 SQVTM, CDR2 ANQGSEA. V was clipped by 5 bases and J by 1 base, with 19 bases between them. This chain's CDR3 is CSVRIGWGIRTDTQYF. CDR3 coding DNA: TGCAGCGTTCGGATCGGATGGGGGATTCGCACAGATACGCAGTATTTT.

The chain couples TRBV20-1 to TRBJ1-3; D is unclear. CDR1 and CDR2 (germline): DFQATT, SNEGSKA (reference sequence). This CDR3 contains 14 residues. Deletions cut 5 bases from V and 0 bases from J, with 11 bases between. The CDR3 here is CSARTGVSGNTIYF. The CDR3 DNA reads TGCAGTGCTCGAACTGGTGTCTCTGGAAACACCATATATTTT.

This clonotype was seen repeatedly, ten times or more. V is TRBV20-1 and J is TRBJ1-1, with TRBD1 as a possible D gene (6 bases). Between the trimmed V and J ends, which lost 4 bases and 4 bases, there was a span of 10 bases. The CDR3 has 12 residues. CDR1 is DFQATT, CDR2 SNEGSKA, per germline (reference sequence). The CDR3 DNA sequence: TGCAGTGCTACACAGGGAGGCACTGAAGCTTTCTTT. This sequence encodes CSATQGGTEAFF.

This clonotype was seen at least ten times. V is TRBV5-1 and J is TRBJ2-5; D not resolved. Trimming left V 1 base short and J 0 bases short, with 7 bases between. The CDR3 length is 14 residues. Germline assignment: CDR1 SGHRS and CDR2 YFSETQ. The DNA of the CDR3 is TGCGCCAGCAGCTTGTATTCCAACCAAGAGACCCAGTACTTC. As protein: CASSLYSNQETQYF.

This clonotype was seen a few times. The chain is built from TRBV6-2 or TRBV6-3 and TRBJ1-1; TRBD1 matches at 8 bases. This CDR3 contains 17 residues. The germline V gene encodes CDR1 MNHEY and CDR2 SVGEGT. Trimming removed 2 bases from V and 4 bases from J; junction bases left unmatched: 12. In nucleotides, the CDR3 is TGTGCCAGCAGTTACGGCCAGGGGGCCAACACCCCCACTGAAGCTTTCTTT. Its translation is CASSYGQGANTPTEAFF.

This clonotype was counted a few times. The CDR3 sequence is CASRKGASENTEAFF. The CDR3, as DNA: TGCGCCAGCAGGAAGGGGGCCTCCGAAAACACTGAAGCTTTCTTT. The rearrangement joins TRBV5-1 to TRBJ1-1, with 7 bases matching TRBD1. The V gene end was trimmed by 5 bases and the J gene end by 2 bases; junction bases not matched to a gene: 9. Germline V CDR1 and CDR2: SGHRS, YFSETQ. This CDR3 has 15 amino acids.

The chain links TRBV7-9 to TRBJ2-1, with 10 bases identical to TRBD2. Germline CDR1 is SEHNR and CDR2 is FQNEAQ (reference sequence). The CDR3 has 15 amino acids. J was trimmed by 6 bases and V by 3 bases; bases with no gene match: 5. The CDR3 nucleotides read TGTGCCAGCAGCTTGAAGGGACTAGCGCTCAATGAGCAGTTCTTC. This sequence encodes CASSLKGLALNEQFF.

The chain couples TRBV7-2 to TRBJ1-1, with 9 bases that match TRBD1. The CDR3 runs 15 residues. Germline CDR1 SGHTA, CDR2 FQGNSA. With V trimmed by 2 bases and J by 5 bases, 6 bases remained unmatched. CDR3 sequence (DNA): TGTGCCAGCAGCTTATGGAGGACAGGGGTGACTGAAGCTTTCTTT. It codes for CASSLWRTGVTEAFF.

This sequence joins TRBV6-1 and TRBJ2-2, with TRBD1 identical over 8 bases. The ends lost 10 bases at V and 5 bases at J; junction bases unmatched: 9. The germline gives CDR1 MNHNS, CDR2 SASEGT. This CDR3 is 14 amino acids long. The CDR3 DNA is TGTGCCACCGGACAGGGAATGAGGACCGGGGAGCTGTTTTTT. Protein product: CATGQGMRTGELFF.

This clonotype has only a few counts. The chain carries TRBV5-1 and TRBJ2-7; tentative D call: TRBD2 (5 bases). V shed 0 bases and J shed 7 bases, with 11 bases lying between them. CDR3 length: 13 residues. Germline CDR1 SGHRS, CDR2 YFSETQ. This chain's CDR3 is CASSLDGVGEQYV. In DNA form, the CDR3 reads TGCGCCAGCAGCTTGGACGGGGTGGGGGAGCAGTACGTC.

Only a few counts were recorded for this clonotype. CDR3 sequence: CAWSSITSGPYNEQFF. In DNA form, the CDR3 reads TGTGCCTGGAGTTCAATTACTAGCGGGCCTTACAATGAGCAGTTCTTC. V gene TRBV30 combines with J gene TRBJ2-1; 9 nucleotides line up with TRBD2. The CDR3 runs to 16 residues. V shed 2 bases and J 4 bases; nucleotides not matched to a gene: 9. Germline V gives CDR1 GTSNPN, CDR2 SVGIG (reference sequence).

The rearrangement joins TRBV20-1 to TRBJ1-2, with D maybe TRBD1 (5 bases). The CDR3 totals 16 residues. CDR1 and CDR2 from the germline V gene are DFQATT and SNEGSKA (reference sequence). Trimming cost V 0 bases and J 3 bases, with 17 bases left between them. In DNA form, the CDR3 reads TGCAGTGCTAGAGATCCTGCAGGGAGTGGAGACTATGGCTACACCTTC. Translation: CSARDPAGSGDYGYTF.

This clonotype was recorded at least ten times. The V gene is TRBV15, the J gene TRBJ2-5, with a tentative D call TRBD2 (5 bases). Trimming took 1 base from V and 3 from J, leaving 12 bases between them. The CDR3 loop spans 15 amino acids. The germline gives CDR1 LNHNV, CDR2 YYDKDF (reference sequence). The CDR3 loop is CATSRVGTAEETQYF. The CDR3 DNA is TGTGCCACCAGCAGAGTGGGAACAGCGGAAGAGACCCAGTACTTC. Full variable domain (outside the CDR3, taken from reference TRBV15 and TRBJ2-5): DAMVIQNPRYQVTQFGKPVTLSCSQTLNHNVMYWYQQKSSQAPKLLFHYYDKDFNNEADTPDNFQSRRPNTSFCFLDIRSPGLGDTAMYLCATSRVGTAEETQYFGPGTRLLVL.

The chain employs TRBV5-1 and TRBJ2-5; D is possibly TRBD1 (5 bases). V shed 0 bases and J shed 0 bases, with 9 bases lying between them. Looked up from germline, CDR1 is SGHRS and CDR2 is YFSETQ. CDR3 size: 15 residues. The CDR3 protein is CASSLGQLYQETQYF. In DNA form, the CDR3 reads TGCGCCAGCAGCTTGGGACAGCTGTACCAAGAGACCCAGTACTTC.

This clonotype was seen more than once but under ten times. This sequence joins TRBV10-3 and TRBJ2-2; D might be TRBD1 or TRBD2, each matching 5 bases. Germline CDR1 reads ENHRY; CDR2 reads SYGVKD. The CDR3 totals 13 residues. V dropped 10 bases and J dropped 5 bases, with 14 bases sitting between them. CDR3: CATSIGATGELFF. Written as DNA, the CDR3 is TGTGCCACCAGCATCGGGGCGACCGGGGAGCTGTTTTTT.

This clonotype has at least ten counts. The chain carries TRBV18 and TRBJ1-1; D is unresolved. The CDR3 has 16 amino acids. The ends were cut back, 3 bases at V and 1 base at J, with 15 bases in the middle. The V gene's germline CDR1 is KGHSH and CDR2 LQKENI. The CDR3 nucleotides are TGTGCCAGCTCACCGCTTTTACGGGGAGCGAACACTGAAGCTTTCTTT. Protein product: CASSPLLRGANTEAFF.

The chain couples TRBV7-2 to TRBJ2-7, with 10 bases aligning to TRBD2. Looked up from germline, CDR1 is SGHTA and CDR2 is FQGNSA. The trim removed 3 bases at V and 9 bases at J, leaving 5 bases unmatched. CDR3 length equals 13 residues. CDR3 loop: CASSFEREGRQYF. CDR3 in DNA: TGTGCCAGCAGCTTCGAGCGGGAGGGTCGGCAGTACTTC.

In its sample, this clonotype was seen many times. The rearrangement joins TRBV12-3 or TRBV12-4 to TRBJ1-1, with D tentatively TRBD1 (6 bases). V lost 6 bases, J lost 0 bases, and 14 bases lay in between. The CDR3 has 15 residues. DNA of the CDR3: TGTGCCAGCAGCTATGCGGGACAAGTGAACACTGAAGCTTTCTTT. Protein: CASSYAGQVNTEAFF.

CDR3 nucleotides: TGCAGCGGGTGGACCGACGGCTACACCTTC. Translated, it gives CSGWTDGYTF. V gene TRBV29-1 combines with J gene TRBJ1-2, with no clear D. The CDR3 covers 10 residues. Germline V gene data show CDR1 as SQVTM and CDR2 as ANQGSEA. Trimming took 7 bases from V and 8 from J, leaving 11 bases between them.